This TCR beta chain was identified during a study of T cell repertoires in cytomegalovirus infection. The germline gives CDR1 SGHRS, CDR2 YFSETQ. V lost 4 bases to trimming and J lost 8 bases; unmatched junction nucleotides: 12. The CDR3 contains 16 residues. This clonotype has a count of ten or more. TCRdb re-called the reads through MiXCR, storing one row per CDR3 protein. The sample lists just under 300,000 distinct CDR3 sequences; approximately 10% were seen once. Sequencing used PBMCs. The sequence was obtained from a human donor in good health (CMV status not recorded). Some clones in this sample may be carry-over from other donors' samples. The genes are TRBV5-1 and TRBJ1-4; 9 nucleotides agree with TRBD1. As DNA, the CDR3 is TGCGCCAGCAGCCGGGGACAGGGCTATCCTGGAGAAAAACTGTTTTTT. It is translated as CASSRGQGYPGEKLFF.